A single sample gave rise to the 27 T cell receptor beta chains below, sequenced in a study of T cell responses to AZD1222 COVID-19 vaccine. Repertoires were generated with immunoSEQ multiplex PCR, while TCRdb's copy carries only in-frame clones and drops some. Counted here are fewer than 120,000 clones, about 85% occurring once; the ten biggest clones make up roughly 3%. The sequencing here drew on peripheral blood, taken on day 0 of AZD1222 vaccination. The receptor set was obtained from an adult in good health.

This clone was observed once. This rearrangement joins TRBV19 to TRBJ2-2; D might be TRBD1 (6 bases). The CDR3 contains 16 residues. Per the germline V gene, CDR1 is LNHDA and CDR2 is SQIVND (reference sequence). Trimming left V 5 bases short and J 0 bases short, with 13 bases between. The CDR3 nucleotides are TGTGCCAGTAGTCAACCAGGGGAGCCGAACACCGGGGAGCTGTTTTTT. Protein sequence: CASSQPGEPNTGELFF. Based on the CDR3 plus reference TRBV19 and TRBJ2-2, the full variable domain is DGGITQSPKYLFRKEGQNVTLSCEQNLNHDAMYWYRQDPGQGLRLIYYSQIVNDFQKGDIAEGYSVSREKKESFPLTVTSAQKNPTAFYLCASSQPGEPNTGELFFGEGSRLTVL.

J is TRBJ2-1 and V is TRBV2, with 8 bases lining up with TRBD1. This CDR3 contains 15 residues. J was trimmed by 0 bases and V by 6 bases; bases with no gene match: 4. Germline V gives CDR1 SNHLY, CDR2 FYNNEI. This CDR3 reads CASSETGVSYNEQFF. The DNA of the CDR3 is TGTGCCAGCAGCGAGACAGGGGTCTCCTACAATGAGCAGTTCTTC.

The CDR3 spells CASSIDASGGRETQYF. CDR3 DNA: TGTGCCAGTAGTATAGATGCTAGCGGGGGGCGGGAGACCCAGTACTTC. The chain has TRBV19 and TRBJ2-5; 11 positions agree with TRBD2. CDR3 length: 16 residues. From germline, CDR1 is LNHDA and CDR2 SQIVND (reference sequence). The V and J ends lost 0 bases and 5 bases, in that order; junction bases with no gene match: 5. Full variable domain (missing parts from reference TRBV19 and TRBJ2-5): DGGITQSPKYLFRKEGQNVTLSCEQNLNHDAMYWYRQDPGQGLRLIYYSQIVNDFQKGDIAEGYSVSREKKESFPLTVTSAQKNPTAFYLCASSIDASGGRETQYFGPGTRLLVL.

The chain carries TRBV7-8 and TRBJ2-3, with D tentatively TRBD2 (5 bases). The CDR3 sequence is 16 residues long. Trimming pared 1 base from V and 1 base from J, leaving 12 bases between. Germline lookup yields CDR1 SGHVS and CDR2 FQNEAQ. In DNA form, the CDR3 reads TGTGCCAGCAGCTTAGGATTCGGGCGGGGCACAGATACGCAGTATTTT. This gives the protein CASSLGFGRGTDTQYF.

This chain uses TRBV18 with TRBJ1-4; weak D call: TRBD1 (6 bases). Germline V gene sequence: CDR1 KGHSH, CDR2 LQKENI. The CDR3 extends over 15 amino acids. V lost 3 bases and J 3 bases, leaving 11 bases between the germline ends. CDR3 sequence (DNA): TGTGCCAGCTCACCTGGGGGCGGTGCTAATGAAAAACTGTTTTTT. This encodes CASSPGGGANEKLFF.

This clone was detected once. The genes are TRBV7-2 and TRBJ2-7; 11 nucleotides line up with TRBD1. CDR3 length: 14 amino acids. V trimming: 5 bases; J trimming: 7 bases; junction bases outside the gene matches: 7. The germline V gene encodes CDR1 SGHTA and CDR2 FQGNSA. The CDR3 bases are TGTGCCAGCAGCCAGGGACAGGGGGTTGGGGAGCAGTACTTC. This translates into CASSQGQGVGEQYF.

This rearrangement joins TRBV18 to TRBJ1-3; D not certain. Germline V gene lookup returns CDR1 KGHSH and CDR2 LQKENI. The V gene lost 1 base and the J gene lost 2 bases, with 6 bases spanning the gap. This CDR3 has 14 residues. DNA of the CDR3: TGTGCCAGCTCACCACAGGGAACTGGAAACACCATATATTTT. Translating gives CASSPQGTGNTIYF.

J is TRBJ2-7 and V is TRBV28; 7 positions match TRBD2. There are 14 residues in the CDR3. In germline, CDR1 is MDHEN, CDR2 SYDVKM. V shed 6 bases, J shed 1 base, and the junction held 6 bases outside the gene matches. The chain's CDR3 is CASRPAGGSYEQYF. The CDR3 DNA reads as TGTGCCAGCAGACCCGCCGGGGGGTCCTACGAGCAGTACTTC.

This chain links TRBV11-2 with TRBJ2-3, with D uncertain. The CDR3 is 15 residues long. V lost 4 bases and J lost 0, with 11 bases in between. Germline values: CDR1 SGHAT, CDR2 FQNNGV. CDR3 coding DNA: TGTGCCAGCAGCTGGCGAAGGCCTAGCACAGATACGCAGTATTTT. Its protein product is CASSWRRPSTDTQYF. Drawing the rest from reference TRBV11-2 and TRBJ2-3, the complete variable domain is EAGVAQSPRYKIIEKRQSVAFWCNPISGHATLYWYQQILGQGPKLLIQFQNNGVVDDSQLPKDRFSAERLKGVDSTLKIQPAKLEDSAVYLCASSWRRPSTDTQYFGPGTRLTVL.

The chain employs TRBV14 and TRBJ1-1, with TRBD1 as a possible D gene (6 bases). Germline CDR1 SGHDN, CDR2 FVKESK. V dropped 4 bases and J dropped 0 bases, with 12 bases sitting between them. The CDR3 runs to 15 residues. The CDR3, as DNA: TGTGCCAGCAGCCTTAACAGGGCCTTGAACACTGAAGCTTTCTTT. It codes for CASSLNRALNTEAFF. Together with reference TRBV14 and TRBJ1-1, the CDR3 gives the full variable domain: EAGVTQFPSHSVIEKGQTVTLRCDPISGHDNLYWYRRVMGKEIKFLLHFVKESKQDESGMPNNRFLAERTGGTYSTLKVQPAELEDSGVYFCASSLNRALNTEAFFGQGTRLTVV.

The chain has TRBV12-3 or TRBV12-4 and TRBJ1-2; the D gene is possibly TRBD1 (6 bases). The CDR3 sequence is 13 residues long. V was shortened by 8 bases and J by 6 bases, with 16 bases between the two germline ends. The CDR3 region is CASSTTGRNGYTF. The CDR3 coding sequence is TGTGCCAGCTCCACGACAGGACGGAATGGCTACACCTTC.

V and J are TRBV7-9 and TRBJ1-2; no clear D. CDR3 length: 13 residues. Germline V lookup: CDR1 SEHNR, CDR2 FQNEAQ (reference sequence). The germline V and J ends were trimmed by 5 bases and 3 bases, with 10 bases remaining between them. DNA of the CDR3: TGTGCCAGCAGCCCCCGGGCTTACTATGGCTACACCTTC. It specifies CASSPRAYYGYTF.

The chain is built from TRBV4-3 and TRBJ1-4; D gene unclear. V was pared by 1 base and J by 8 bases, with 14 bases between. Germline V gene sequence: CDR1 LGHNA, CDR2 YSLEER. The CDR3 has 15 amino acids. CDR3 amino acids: CASSQGAGFQEKLFF. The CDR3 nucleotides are TGCGCCAGCAGCCAAGGTGCGGGGTTTCAGGAAAAACTGTTTTTT.

The CDR3 DNA is TGTGCCAGCAGTGAAAACGTGGATAGCGGTAGCTCCTACAATGAGCAGTTCTTC. Its protein product is CASSENVDSGSSYNEQFF. J is TRBJ2-1 and V is TRBV2, with D perhaps TRBD2 (6 bases). The CDR3 runs 18 residues. The germline CDR1 and CDR2 sequences are SNHLY and FYNNEI. The V end was cut by 2 bases, the J end by 0 bases, with 17 bases between.

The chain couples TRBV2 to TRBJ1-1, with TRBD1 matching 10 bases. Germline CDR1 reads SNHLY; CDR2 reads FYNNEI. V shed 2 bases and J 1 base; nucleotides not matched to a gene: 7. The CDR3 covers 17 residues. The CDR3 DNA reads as TGTGCCAGCAGTGAAAGGAGGGACAGGGGCCCGAACACTGAAGCTTTCTTT. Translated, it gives CASSERRDRGPNTEAFF. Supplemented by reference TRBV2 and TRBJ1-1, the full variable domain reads EPEVTQTPSHQVTQMGQEVILRCVPISNHLYFYWYRQILGQKVEFLVSFYNNEISEKSEIFDDQFSVERPDGSNFTLKIRSTKLEDSAMYFCASSERRDRGPNTEAFFGQGTRLTVV.

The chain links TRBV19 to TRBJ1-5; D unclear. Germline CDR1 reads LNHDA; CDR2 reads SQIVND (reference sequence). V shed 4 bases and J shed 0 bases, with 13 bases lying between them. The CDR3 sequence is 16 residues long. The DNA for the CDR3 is TGTGCCAGTAGTACCCTAAGTAGATATAGCAATCAGCCCCAGCATTTT. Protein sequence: CASSTLSRYSNQPQHF.

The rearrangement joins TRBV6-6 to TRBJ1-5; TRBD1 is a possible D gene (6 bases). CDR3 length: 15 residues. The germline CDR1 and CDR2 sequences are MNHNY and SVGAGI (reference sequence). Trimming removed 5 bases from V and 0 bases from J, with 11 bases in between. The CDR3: CASSAGTLSNQPQHF. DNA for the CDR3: TGTGCCAGCAGTGCCGGGACACTTAGCAATCAGCCCCAGCATTTT.

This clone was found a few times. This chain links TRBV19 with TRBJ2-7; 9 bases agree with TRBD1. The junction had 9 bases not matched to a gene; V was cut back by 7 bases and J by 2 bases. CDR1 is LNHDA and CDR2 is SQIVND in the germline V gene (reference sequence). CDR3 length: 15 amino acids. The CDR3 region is CASTPGQGPTYEQYF. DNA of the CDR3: TGTGCCAGTACCCCCGGACAGGGGCCTACCTACGAGCAGTACTTC.

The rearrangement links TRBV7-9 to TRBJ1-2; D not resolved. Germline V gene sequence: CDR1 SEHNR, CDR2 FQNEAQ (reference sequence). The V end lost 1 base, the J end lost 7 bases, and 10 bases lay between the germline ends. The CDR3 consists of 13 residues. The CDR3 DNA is TGTGCCAGCAGCTTAGAGGTCAATTTTGGCTACACCTTC. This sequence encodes CASSLEVNFGYTF.

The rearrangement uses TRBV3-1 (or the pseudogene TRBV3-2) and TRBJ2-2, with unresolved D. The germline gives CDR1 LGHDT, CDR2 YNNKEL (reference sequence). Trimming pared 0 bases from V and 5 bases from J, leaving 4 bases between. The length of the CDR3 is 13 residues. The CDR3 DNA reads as TGTGCCAGCAGCCAAGATTCGACCGGGGAGCTGTTTTTT. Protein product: CASSQDSTGELFF.

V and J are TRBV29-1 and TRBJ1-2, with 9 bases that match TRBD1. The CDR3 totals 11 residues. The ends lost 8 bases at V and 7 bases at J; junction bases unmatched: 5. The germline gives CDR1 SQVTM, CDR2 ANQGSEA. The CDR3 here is CSFGTGSGYTF. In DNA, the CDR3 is TGCAGCTTCGGGACAGGGTCTGGCTACACCTTC.

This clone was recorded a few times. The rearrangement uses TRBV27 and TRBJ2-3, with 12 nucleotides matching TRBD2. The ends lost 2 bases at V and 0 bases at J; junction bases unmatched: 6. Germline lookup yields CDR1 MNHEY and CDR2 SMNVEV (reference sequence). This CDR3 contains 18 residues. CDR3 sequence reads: CASSLQPTSGRSTDTQYF. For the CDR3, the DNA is TGTGCCAGCAGTTTACAACCGACTAGCGGGAGAAGCACAGATACGCAGTATTTT.

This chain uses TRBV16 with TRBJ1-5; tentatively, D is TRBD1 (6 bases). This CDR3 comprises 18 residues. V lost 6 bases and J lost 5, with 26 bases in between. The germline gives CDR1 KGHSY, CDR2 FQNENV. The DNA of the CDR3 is TGTGCCAGCAGTCCTACAGGGCTTCGTGAGGTTTGGGATCAGCCCCAGCATTTT. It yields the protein CASSPTGLREVWDQPQHF.

CDR3 bases: TGTGCCAGCAGTACCCCCGGGACAGGGGGAAGAAACACCATATATTTT. Amino acids: CASSTPGTGGRNTIYF. The rearrangement uses TRBV28 and TRBJ1-3; TRBD1 matches 11 bases. V lost 5 bases and J lost 5; bases outside the gene matches: 8. The CDR3 runs 16 residues. The germline CDR1 and CDR2 sequences are MDHEN and SYDVKM.

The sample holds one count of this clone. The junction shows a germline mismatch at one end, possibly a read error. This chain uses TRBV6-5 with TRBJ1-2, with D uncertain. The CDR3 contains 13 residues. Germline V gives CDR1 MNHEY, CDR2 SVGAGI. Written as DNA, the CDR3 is TGTGCCAGCAGTGACTCTCCAAACTATGGCTACACCTTC. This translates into CASSDSPNYGYTF.

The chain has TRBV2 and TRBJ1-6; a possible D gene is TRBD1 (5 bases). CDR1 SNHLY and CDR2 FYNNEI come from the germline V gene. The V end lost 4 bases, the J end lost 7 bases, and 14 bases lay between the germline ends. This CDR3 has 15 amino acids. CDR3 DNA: TGTGCCAGCAGTGGGGGGAGATCGGGGAATTCACCCCTCCACTTT. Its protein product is CASSGGRSGNSPLHF.

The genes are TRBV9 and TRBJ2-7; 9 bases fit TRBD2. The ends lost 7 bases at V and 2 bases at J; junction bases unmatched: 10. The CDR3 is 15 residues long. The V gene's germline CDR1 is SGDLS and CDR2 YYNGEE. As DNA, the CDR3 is TGTGCCAGCCGCGGGGGGGGCTCCACCACCTACGAGCAGTACTTC. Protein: CASRGGGSTTYEQYF.